The 23 T cell receptor beta chains given below trace back to one sample, sequenced in a study of T cell changes during pregnancy in multiple sclerosis. Here immunoSEQ multiplex PCR was the method, and the copy in TCRdb shows in-frame clones only, minus some. Here the sample spans 100,000 or so clones, approximately 94% being singletons. This sample comprised peripheral blood, obtained before pregnancy. Receptor source: a female donor with multiple sclerosis, enrolled in a pregnancy study.

V usage is TRBV7-3 and J usage is TRBJ2-1, with TRBD1 matching 9 bases. The ends lost 0 bases at V and 3 bases at J; junction bases unmatched: 0. The CDR3 is made up of 15 amino acids. Germline CDR1 reads SGHTA; CDR2 reads FQGTGA. Here the CDR3 reads CASSLTDRGYNEQFF. DNA of the CDR3: TGTGCCAGCAGCTTAACGGACAGGGGCTACAATGAGCAGTTCTTC.

This sequence joins TRBV7-9 and TRBJ2-7, with 10 bases fitting TRBD2. The V segment lost 4 bases and the J segment 3 bases; nucleotides outside the gene matches: 0. Germline V CDR1 and CDR2: SEHNR, FQNEAQ (reference sequence). The CDR3 runs to 13 residues. CDR3 nucleotides: TGTGCCAGCAGCTGGACTAGCGGCTACGAGCAGTACTTC. This translates into CASSWTSGYEQYF.

V and J are TRBV30 and TRBJ1-4; tentatively, D is TRBD1 (5 bases). Germline CDR1 and CDR2: GTSNPN and SVGIG (reference sequence). V lost 2 bases, J lost 5 bases, and 12 bases lay in between. This CDR3 has 14 residues. The CDR3 DNA is TGTGCCTGGAGTCGAGACAGCCCAAATGAAAAACTGTTTTTT. This codes for CAWSRDSPNEKLFF.

This clone was seen only once. The chain employs TRBV11-2 and TRBJ2-5; D might be TRBD2 (6 bases). From germline, CDR1 is SGHAT and CDR2 FQNNGV. This CDR3 spans 14 amino acids. Trimming left V 2 bases short and J 5 bases short, with 12 bases between. Written as DNA, the CDR3 is TGTGCCAGCAGCTTACTCGGGGGTTGGGAGACCCAGTACTTC. Translated, it gives CASSLLGGWETQYF.

V and J are TRBV19 and TRBJ2-7, with D perhaps matching TRBD1 (6 bases). Germline assignment: CDR1 LNHDA and CDR2 SQIVND (reference sequence). V was pared by 8 bases and J by 0 bases, with 14 bases between. This CDR3 is built from 14 residues. Written as DNA, the CDR3 is TGTGCCAGTTCTGGACAGACAAGCTCCTACGAGCAGTACTTC. Protein product: CASSGQTSSYEQYF.

This clone was picked up a small number of times. The chain links TRBV28 to TRBJ1-5; D might be TRBD1 (5 bases). This CDR3 contains 15 residues. Germline values: CDR1 MDHEN, CDR2 SYDVKM. V was cut by 6 bases and J by 1 base, with 13 bases left in between. The chain's CDR3 is CASRPWGDSNQPQHF. DNA for the CDR3: TGTGCCAGCAGGCCTTGGGGGGACAGCAATCAGCCCCAGCATTTT.

The V and J genes are TRBV11-3 and TRBJ2-4; tentatively, D is TRBD2 (5 bases). V lost 3 bases and J lost 8, with 11 bases in between. The CDR3 has 13 amino acids. Per germline, CDR1 SGHNT and CDR2 YENEEA. CDR3 nucleotide sequence: TGTGCCAGCAGCTTGGACTCGTGGGACATTCAGTACTTC. Amino acid sequence: CASSLDSWDIQYF.

CDR3 region: CASSLALGIQDTEAFF. CDR3 bases: TGTGCCAGCAGCTTAGCGCTTGGTATACAGGACACTGAAGCTTTCTTT. The rearrangement joins TRBV7-2 to TRBJ1-1; maybe TRBD1 (5 bases). The CDR3 is 16 residues long. Germline V CDR1 and CDR2: SGHTA, FQGNSA. V shed 0 bases and J shed 3 bases, with 14 bases lying between them.

This clone was detected a few times. The gene calls are TRBV19 and TRBJ1-5; TRBD1 aligns across 10 bases. V was clipped by 0 bases and J by 5 bases; unmatched bases: 7. CDR3 length: 17 amino acids. Germline V lookup: CDR1 LNHDA, CDR2 SQIVND (reference sequence). The CDR3 coding sequence is TGTGCCAGTAGTATAGATCCTCGGACAGGGGGATATCAGCCCCAGCATTTT. This encodes CASSIDPRTGGYQPQHF.

This clone was detected only once. V and J are TRBV9 and TRBJ1-2; TRBD1 might be the D (5 bases). Trimming removed 0 bases from V and 3 bases from J, with 9 bases in between. This CDR3 spans 14 amino acids. Per germline, CDR1 SGDLS and CDR2 YYNGEE. Here the CDR3 DNA reads TGTGCCAGCAGCGTAGGGGAGGGGCACTATGGCTACACCTTC. Its translation: CASSVGEGHYGYTF.

The CDR3 DNA sequence: TGTGCCAGCAGTACGCGGGATTCCTCCTACGAGCAGTACTTC. Translated, it gives CASSTRDSSYEQYF. V is TRBV6-6 and J is TRBJ2-7; D might be TRBD2 (6 bases). Trimming took off 5 bases at V and 0 bases at J, with 11 bases between the two ends. Germline CDR1 and CDR2: MNHNY and SVGAGI (reference sequence). The CDR3 contains 14 residues.

V is TRBV5-4 and J is TRBJ2-7; maybe TRBD1 (5 bases). Trimming stripped 1 base from V and 2 bases from J, with 13 bases between. The length of the CDR3 is 15 residues. The germline V gene has CDR1 SGHNT and CDR2 YYREEE (reference sequence). CDR3 nucleotides: TGTGCCAGCAGCTTGTCGGGTACAGGCCCCTACGAGCAGTACTTC. This sequence encodes CASSLSGTGPYEQYF.

The CDR3 DNA follows: TGTGCCAGCAGCTTGGGTGTAGGAAACACCATATATTTT. Residues: CASSLGVGNTIYF. This rearrangement joins TRBV5-6 to TRBJ1-3; D call uncertain. There are 13 residues in the CDR3. Between the trimmed V and J ends, which lost 0 bases and 4 bases, there was a span of 5 bases. CDR1 and CDR2 (germline): SGHDT, YYEEEE.

This rearrangement joins TRBV10-3 to TRBJ2-1; 9 nucleotides agree with TRBD1. The V gene's germline CDR1 is ENHRY and CDR2 SYGVKD. Trimming took 0 bases from V and 4 from J; bases not matched to a gene: 7. The CDR3 is made up of 17 amino acids. The CDR3 sequence is CAISESKTGGGYNEQFF. The CDR3, as DNA: TGTGCCATCAGTGAGTCGAAAACAGGGGGCGGATACAATGAGCAGTTCTTC.

The table lists this clone with a count of one. This chain links TRBV30 with TRBJ2-1; possibly TRBD1 for D (6 bases). The CDR3 is made up of 11 amino acids. Per germline, CDR1 GTSNPN and CDR2 SVGIG (reference sequence). Trimming stripped 6 bases from V and 12 bases from J, with 15 bases between. DNA of the CDR3: TGTGCCTGTGTTTTGGGGGCGGGGCAGTTCTTC. Translation gives CACVLGAGQFF.

The rearrangement joins TRBV27 to TRBJ2-5, with D maybe TRBD2 (5 bases). V lost 3 bases and J 0 bases, leaving 14 bases between the germline ends. The length of the CDR3 is 16 residues. Germline CDR1 is MNHEY and CDR2 is SMNVEV (reference sequence). CDR3 residues: CASSFGADLYQETQYF. DNA for the CDR3: TGTGCCAGCAGTTTCGGCGCGGACTTGTACCAAGAGACCCAGTACTTC.

The rearrangement links TRBV30 to TRBJ1-1; maybe TRBD1 (5 bases). The CDR3 contains 14 residues. Germline values: CDR1 GTSNPN, CDR2 SVGIG (reference sequence). V lost 2 bases, J lost 4 bases, and 14 bases lay in between. The CDR3: CAWSYGGSSTEAFF. CDR3 DNA: TGTGCCTGGAGTTACGGGGGGAGCAGCACTGAAGCTTTCTTT.

The V gene is TRBV7-3, the J gene TRBJ2-1, with D perhaps TRBD2 (5 bases). From germline, CDR1 is SGHTA and CDR2 FQGTGA. V lost 5 bases and J lost 3, with 14 bases in between. CDR3 size: 15 residues. CDR3 bases: TGTGCCAGCAGCCCGGACGGAGGAAGCTACAATGAGCAGTTCTTC. Translated, it gives CASSPDGGSYNEQFF.

This chain connects TRBV19 to TRBJ1-1; possible D gene TRBD1, 5 bases. The germline V and J ends were trimmed by 6 bases and 1 base, with 12 bases remaining between them. The CDR3 spans 14 residues. The germline CDR1 and CDR2 sequences are LNHDA and SQIVND (reference sequence). CDR3 in DNA: TGTGCCAGTAGGCTGGGGGGGAGGAACACTGAAGCTTTCTTT. Protein sequence: CASRLGGRNTEAFF.

The CDR3 DNA is TGTGCCAGCAGCTACCGGGACAGGACTTACGAGCAGTACTTC. This gives the protein CASSYRDRTYEQYF. The V and J genes are TRBV5-6 and TRBJ2-7; 8 bases line up with TRBD1. Germline CDR1 and CDR2: SGHDT and YYEEEE. The length of the CDR3 is 14 residues. Trimming at V came to 3 bases and at J to 4 bases, leaving 6 bases not matched to a gene.

The chain uses TRBV28 and TRBJ1-2, with 9 positions matching TRBD1. The CDR3 is made up of 14 amino acids. The ends lost 6 bases at V and 2 bases at J; junction bases unmatched: 4. The germline V gene encodes CDR1 MDHEN and CDR2 SYDVKM. The CDR3 is CASRTGTGNYGYTF. CDR3 coding DNA: TGTGCCAGCAGGACCGGGACAGGGAACTATGGCTACACCTTC.

The J gene is TRBJ1-5, the V gene TRBV5-1; no reliable D call. V lost 0 bases and J lost 4, with 5 bases in between. The CDR3 is 13 amino acids. Germline CDR1 reads SGHRS; CDR2 reads YFSETQ. CDR3 DNA: TGCGCCAGCAGCTTGGCCCCTAATCAGCCCCAGCATTTT. Protein sequence: CASSLAPNQPQHF.

The chain joins TRBV5-1 to TRBJ2-3; D ambiguous. Trimming left V 0 bases short and J 5 bases short, with 4 bases between. The CDR3 length is 12 residues. The germline V gene has CDR1 SGHRS and CDR2 YFSETQ. The DNA of the CDR3 is TGCGCCAGCAGCTTGGATAAAGATACGCAGTATTTT. Translated, it gives CASSLDKDTQYF. The full variable domain, its missing parts supplied by reference TRBV5-1 and TRBJ2-3, is KAGVTQTPRYLIKTRGQQVTLSCSPISGHRSVSWYQQTPGQGLQFLFEYFSETQRNKGNFPGRFSGRQFSNSRSEMNVSTLELGDSALYLCASSLDKDTQYFGPGTRLTVL.